The clone carrying this T cell receptor beta chain showed up just a few times. Sequence at one end of the junction differs from germline and may be a read error. These data belong to a study of T cells in Graves' hyperthyroidism and ophthalmopathy. The investigators amplified TCR beta CDR3 regions from RNA transcripts. Initially, a first-round RT-PCR of the TCR CDR3 employed the HTBI primer set. TCRdb redid the calling of the multiplex PCR reads with MiXCR, one entry per CDR3 protein. The sample consists of hundreds of thousands of distinct CDR3 sequences, less than 25% of them appearing once. CDR1 and CDR2 (germline): MGHRA, YSYEKL. This CDR3 spans 16 amino acids.

This chain links TRBV4-1 with TRBJ2-7; D may be TRBD1 or TRBD2 (6 bases each). This clonotype was sampled from a man aged 25-45 years with Graves' ophthalmopathy. Sequencing input: blood. CDR3 DNA: TGTGCCAGCAGCCCCGGGGGCACGGACGGGGGTTACGAGCAGTACTTC. Its protein product is CASSPGGTDGGYEQYF.